The T cell receptor beta chain described here comes from a study of beta chain features in type 1 diabetes. Study background: The patients were much like the healthy donors in age, gender and cell yields. Notes on the study in general: VDJ junctions in type 1 diabetes patients carried more deletions and fewer insertions. Sequencing from cDNA could over-represent high-TCR-expressing cells.

Trimming left V 0 bases short and J 1 base short, with 12 bases between. The CDR3 runs 16 residues. The germline gives CDR1 MNHNY, CDR2 SVGAGI (reference sequence). Points on this clone: Its antigen is currently unknown.

Investigators reverse transcribed all isolated RNA, so they sequenced expressed TCRB transcripts. The data were produced by immunoSEQ multiplex PCR, yet TCRdb's version contains in-frame clones alone and is incomplete. The table has fewer than 650,000 clones, around 16% seen once. The chain is built from TRBV6-6 and TRBJ1-1; possibly TRBD1 for D (5 bases). Material for sequencing was naive CD4+ T cells from blood. The TCR sequence derives from a man younger than 30 in good health. The DNA for the CDR3 is TGTGCCAGCAGTTACTCGCTCCAGGGTGGGAACACTGAAGCTTTCTTT. It encodes CASSYSLQGGNTEAFF.